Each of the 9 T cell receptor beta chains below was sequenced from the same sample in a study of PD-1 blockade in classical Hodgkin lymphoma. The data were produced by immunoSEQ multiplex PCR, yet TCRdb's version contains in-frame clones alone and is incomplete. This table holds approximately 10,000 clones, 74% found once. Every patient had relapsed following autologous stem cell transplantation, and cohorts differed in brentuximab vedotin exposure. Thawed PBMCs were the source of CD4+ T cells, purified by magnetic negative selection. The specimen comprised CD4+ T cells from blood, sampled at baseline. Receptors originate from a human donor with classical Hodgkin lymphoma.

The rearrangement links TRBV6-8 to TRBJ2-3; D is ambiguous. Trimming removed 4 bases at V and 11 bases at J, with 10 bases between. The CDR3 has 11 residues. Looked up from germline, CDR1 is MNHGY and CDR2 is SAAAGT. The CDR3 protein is CASSWGSGQYF. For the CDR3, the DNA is TGTGCCAGCAGTTGGGGTTCGGGGCAGTATTTT.

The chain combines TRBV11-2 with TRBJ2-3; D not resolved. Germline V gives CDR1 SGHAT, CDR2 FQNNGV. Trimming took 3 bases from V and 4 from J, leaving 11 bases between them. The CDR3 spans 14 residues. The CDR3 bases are TGTGCCAGCAGCTTTAGTCCCGCAGCAGATACGCAGTATTTT. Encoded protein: CASSFSPAADTQYF.

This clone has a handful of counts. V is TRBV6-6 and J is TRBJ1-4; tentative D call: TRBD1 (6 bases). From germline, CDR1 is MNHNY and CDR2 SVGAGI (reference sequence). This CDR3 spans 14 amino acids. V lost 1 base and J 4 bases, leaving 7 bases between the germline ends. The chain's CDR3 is CASSYLQGNEKLFF. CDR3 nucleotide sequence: TGTGCCAGCAGTTACTTACAGGGTAATGAAAAACTGTTTTTT.

Written as DNA, the CDR3 is TGTGCCAGCAGACCGGCCGGCTACTATGGCTACACCTTC. It is translated as CASRPAGYYGYTF. The gene calls are TRBV28 and TRBJ1-2; D uncertain. Germline V CDR1 and CDR2: MDHEN, SYDVKM. Deletions cut 6 bases from V and 3 bases from J, with 11 bases between. This CDR3 spans 13 amino acids.

Here the CDR3 DNA reads TGTGCCAGCGCCAGACAGGGGGGGGACCACGAGCAGTACTTC. Encoded protein: CASARQGGDHEQYF. The rearrangement links TRBV28 to TRBJ2-7; TRBD1 aligns across 9 bases. CDR3 length equals 14 residues. V shed 8 bases, J shed 5 bases, and the junction held 10 bases outside the gene matches. CDR1 and CDR2 (germline): MDHEN, SYDVKM.

Written as DNA, the CDR3 is TGTGCCAGCAGTTTACAGGGTGCCCCCCATCAGCCCCAGCATTTT. This translates into CASSLQGAPHQPQHF. This rearrangement joins TRBV28 to TRBJ1-5, with a weak D call TRBD1 (5 bases). CDR1 is MDHEN and CDR2 is SYDVKM in the germline V gene. The V and J ends lost 2 bases and 5 bases respectively, with 13 bases between them. The CDR3 is 15 amino acids. The full variable domain, in which reference TRBV28 and TRBJ1-5 provide the parts outside the CDR3, is DVKVTQSSRYLVKRTGEKVFLECVQDMDHENMFWYRQDPGLGLRLIYFSYDVKMKEKGDIPEGYSVSREKKERFSLILESASTNQTSMYLCASSLQGAPHQPQHFGDGTRLSIL.

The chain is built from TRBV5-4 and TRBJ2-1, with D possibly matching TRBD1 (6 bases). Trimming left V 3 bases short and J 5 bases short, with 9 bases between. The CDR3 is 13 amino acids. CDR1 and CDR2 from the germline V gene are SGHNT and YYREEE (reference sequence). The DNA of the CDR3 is TGTGCCAGCAGCTGGACAGAGAACAATGAGCAGTTCTTC. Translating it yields CASSWTENNEQFF.

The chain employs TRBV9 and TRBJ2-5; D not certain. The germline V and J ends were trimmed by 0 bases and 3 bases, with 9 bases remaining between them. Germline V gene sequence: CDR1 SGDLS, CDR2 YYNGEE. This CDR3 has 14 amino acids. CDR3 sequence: CASSVDRGEETQYF. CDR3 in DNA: TGTGCCAGCAGCGTAGACCGAGGAGAAGAGACCCAGTACTTC.

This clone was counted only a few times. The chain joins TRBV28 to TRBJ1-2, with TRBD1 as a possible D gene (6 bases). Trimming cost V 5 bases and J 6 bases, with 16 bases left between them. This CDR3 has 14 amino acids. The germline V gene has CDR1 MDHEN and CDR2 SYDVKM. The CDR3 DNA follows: TGTGCCAGCAGTCCCCGGACAGTCCTCGATGGCTACACCTTC. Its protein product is CASSPRTVLDGYTF.